Below, one T cell receptor (beta chain) is given with its context. This clone was counted a few times. Its antigen remains unidentified. No quality values exist for individual bases; no much larger clone is one base distant. Including the terminal cysteine and phenylalanine, the CDR3 comprises 13 residues. Left in the record is the CDR3 DNA by itself, 39 bases read in frame from the first base. The V and J ends are trimmed by 2 bases and 7 bases, leaving 14 bases between them. CDR1 and CDR2, per the germline V gene (reference sequence), are GTSNPN and SVGIG. The data derive from a study of beta chain features in type 1 diabetes (dated by TCRdb to between 2018 and 2020). The study in broad terms: Mean age, gender distribution, total cell number and subset yield did not differ between patients and healthy donors. Across all samples, fewer than 110,000,000 sorted cells were examined, and cell number per subset correlated strongly with RNA yield. The study compared the TCRB repertoires of sorted circulating CD4+ T cell subsets in recently diagnosed type 1 diabetes patients with those in matched healthy donors. Regulatory and stem cell-like memory subsets were isolated from only 8 patients and roughly eight healthy donors, whereas naive and central memory subsets came from all 28 donors. Overall study outcomes, separate from this receptor: Because cDNA was sequenced instead of genomic DNA, highly expressing activated cells could be over-represented, though the groups showed no difference in activation or CD3 levels. The naive, central memory and regulatory TCRB repertoires appeared to resemble one another more closely among patients than among healthy donors. Type 1 diabetes patients showed a moderate but significant shortening of TCRB CDR3 length in all four CD4+ subsets. Shorter templates might be favored by PCR, yet because patient and control samples were amplified and corrected together, any such skew would affect both groups equally. At VDJ recombination sites, type 1 diabetes patients had fewer insertions and more deleted nucleotides, which implies abnormalities in thymic rearrangement. Because small numbers of individuals were included in the HLA sub-analyses, any influence of HLA type on TCRB rearrangement was left unresolved.

All of the isolated RNA was reverse transcribed with the High Capacity cDNA Reverse Transcription Kit, so expressed TCRB transcripts were sequenced. Naive, central memory and regulatory T cell samples underwent deep immunoSEQ sequencing, averaging about 3.5 million total reads per sample. Sorted cells were lysed in RLT buffer, and RNA was extracted using DNase-treated RNeasy Micro or Mini kits according to cell number. To prevent cross-contamination, each cell subset was processed individually, whereas patient and healthy donor samples were processed jointly. Using the immunoSEQ multiplex PCR, TCRB sequences were amplified from cDNA into 87-bp fragments spanning the CDR3 region. Sequencing of the amplicons was performed on the Illumina HiSeq platform. On the study's bioinformatics: Synthetic template baselines were used to correct PCR bias computationally, reads within Hamming distance 2 were collapsed together, and singletons that could not be merged were discarded. Reads were aligned against IMGT to assign V, D and J genes, CDR3 length and insertions or deletions at six rearrangement sites. Within each subset, clonotype counts were normalized to the number of sorted cells before true diversity and Gini coefficients were calculated with the tcR R package. Repertoire sharing was quantified using the overlap coefficient calculated on TCRB nucleotide sequences. Out-of-frame TCRB sequences from naive cells were analyzed to stand in for the pre-selection repertoire. The immuneACCESS repertoire file appears here via TCRdb, limited to in-frame rearrangements. These files lack a portion of the clones; in checked studies, under half of the deficit traces to unresolved V genes, and the cause of the others is not known. The V and J calls and clone size come from that table; D and trimming were worked out from the DNA. This sample holds roughly 300,000 clones; approximately 15% were observed only once. Roughly 0.018% of the sample comes from the top ten.

Each donor gave one peripheral blood draw, averaging approximately 110 mL, which was collected into heparinised tubes. Naive, central memory, regulatory and stem cell-like memory CD4+ T cells were sorted on a BD FACSAria II using a panel including CD45RO, CCR7, CD25, CD127, CD95 and CD27. A purity above 98% was achieved for all sorted populations. Right away, PBMCs were isolated by Lymphoprep density gradient centrifugation and were stained directly, with no culture step. Samples were stained and sorted in pairs, with one healthy donor and one patient per experiment, so that batch effects were minimized.

Sequenced sample: naive CD4+ T cells from blood. The cell subset or site label on this specimen signifies: true naive CD4+ T cells. The sequence is built from TRBV30 and TRBJ1-1, and TRBD1 may be the D gene, going by 5 matching bases. The origin of this receptor is a man aged 30 to 45 with type 1 diabetes. In nucleotide form, the sequence is TGTGCCTGGAGTCAGGGCATATCGGATGAAGCTTTCTTT. Translation gives CAWSQGISDEAFF.